This T cell receptor (beta chain) was documented in a study of blood T cell repertoires in COVID-19. At the level of the study: Sources were T cells, B-cell-depleted T cells, or PBMCs; the material itself was cDNA or gDNA.

CDR1 is SNHLY, CDR2 FYNNEI, per germline. The CDR3 has 15 amino acids. Trimming cost V 4 bases and J 4 bases, with 13 bases left between them. All recovered Cohort 3 donors got two negative PCRs, got clearance, or saw symptom resolution. Method: immunoSEQ multiplex PCR; TCRdb's copy keeps in-frame clones and lacks some. The repertoire includes some 420,000 clones, 80% to 90% of them detected once, and 1.1% sits in the top ten. Sequencing was performed on PBMCs or T cells enriched from blood (not recorded which). The V call is TRBV2, the J call TRBJ2-2, with D perhaps TRBD1 (6 bases). The receptor was isolated from a man aged 30-40 years who had recovered from COVID-19. CDR3 nucleotides: TGTGCCAGCAGTGCACAGGGTGGGATCACCGGGGAGCTGTTTTTT. Translated: CASSAQGGITGELFF. The full variable domain, in which reference TRBV2 and TRBJ2-2 provide the parts outside the CDR3, is EPEVTQTPSHQVTQMGQEVILRCVPISNHLYFYWYRQILGQKVEFLVSFYNNEISEKSEIFDDQFSVERPDGSNFTLKIRSTKLEDSAMYFCASSAQGGITGELFFGEGSRLTVL.